This TCR beta chain was identified in a study of post-analysis software for immune sequencing data (dated by TCRdb to the mid-2010s). With regard to the full study: Recorded disease courses included relapsing-remitting, secondary progressive and progressive-relapsing multiple sclerosis, with some patients lacking subtype annotation. The patient repertoires were compared against roughly 12 previously published healthy control repertoires obtained from donors aged 6 to 25 years. A subset of samples was prepared in parallel using single-end sample barcoding, then pooled and co-amplified after Illumina adapter ligation.

TCR beta repertoires were profiled from peripheral blood of some 13 young patients with multiple sclerosis to demonstrate the VDJtools post-analysis software. The patients with multiple sclerosis were children and adolescents between roughly 6 and 15 years of age. Libraries were prepared through PCR. Sequencing was performed on an Illumina HiSeq 2500. Unique molecular identifiers were incorporated into TCR beta cDNA libraries to reduce PCR and sequencing biases. Roughly 500,000 cDNA molecules were obtained per 1 to 10 million input T cells, so each molecule approximated one T cell. The patient libraries were prepared and sequenced using the same protocol as the earlier healthy control dataset. Within a given batch, samples were prepared together, multiplexed and sequenced on the same HiSeq lane. The authors' analysis ran thus. Raw barcoded reads were processed with MIGEC, discarding single-read molecular identifier groups before consensus assembly and CDR3 extraction. VDJtools was used for post-analysis of the clonotype tables, with diversity normalized by down-sampling every dataset to the smallest sample size. Repertoire overlap clustering matched CDR3 amino acid but not nucleotide sequences to correct batch-related cross-sample contamination. TCRdb applied fastp at Q25 and MiXCR to the public reads, then kept only in-frame beta chains. Entries are consolidated by CDR3 protein sequence, retaining the most common genes and DNA. TCRdb's processing, not the authors' own work, is the source of the V and J calls. This sample has some 800,000 distinct CDR3 sequences in its table, and around 46% of those were observed once. The ten biggest clones cover roughly 5.2% of the sample.

Concerning this clonotype itself: Its antigen target is currently unknown. It has no much larger one-base neighbor in the sample; base qualities were not kept.

The paper's findings and limits, for the study overall: Direct clustering with F measure revealed strong co-clustering of samples prepared in the same batch, which led to a batch-effect correction. Multiple sclerosis patients had significantly lower normalized Chao1 diversity than controls, a result that suggests substantial peripheral T-cell clonal expansion. The multiple sclerosis patient group was slightly younger than the control group.

Sequenced sample: blood. This receptor was identified in a girl between 10 and 17 years old with multiple sclerosis.

Here the CDR3 is given as CASSQEQGVNYGYTF. The nucleotide sequence is given as TGCGCCAGCAGCCAAGAGCAGGGGGTCAACTATGGCTACACCTTC. This chain is built from TRBV4-1 and TRBJ1-2; a stretch of 7 junction bases matches TRBD1. The germline V gene gives CDR1 as MGHRA and CDR2 as YSYEKL. Including cysteine and phenylalanine, the CDR3 has 15 amino acids. The only DNA kept is the CDR3, 45 bases in frame from the first base. Trimmed from V: 0 bases; trimmed from J: 2 bases; junction bases lacking a gene match: 3.